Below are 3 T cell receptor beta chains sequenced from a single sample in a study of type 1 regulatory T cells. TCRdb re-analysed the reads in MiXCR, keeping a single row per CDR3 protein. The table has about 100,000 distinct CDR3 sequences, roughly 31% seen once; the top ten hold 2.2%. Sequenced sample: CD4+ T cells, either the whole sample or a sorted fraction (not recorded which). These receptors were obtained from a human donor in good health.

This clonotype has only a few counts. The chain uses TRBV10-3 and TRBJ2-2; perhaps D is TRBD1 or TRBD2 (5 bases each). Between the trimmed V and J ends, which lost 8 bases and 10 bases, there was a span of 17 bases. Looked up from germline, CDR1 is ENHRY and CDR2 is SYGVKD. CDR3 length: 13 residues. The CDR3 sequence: CAISLGTSMELFF. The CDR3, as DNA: TGTGCCATCTCGCTAGGGACGTCGATGGAGCTGTTTTTT.

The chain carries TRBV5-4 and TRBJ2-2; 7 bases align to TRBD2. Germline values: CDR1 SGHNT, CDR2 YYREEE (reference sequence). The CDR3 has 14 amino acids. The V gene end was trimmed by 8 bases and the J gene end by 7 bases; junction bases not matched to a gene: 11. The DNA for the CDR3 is TGTGCCAGTAGACAGAGCGGGAAACTCGGGGAGCTGTTTTTT. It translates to CASRQSGKLGELFF. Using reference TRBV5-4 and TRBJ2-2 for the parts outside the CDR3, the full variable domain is ETGVTQSPTHLIKTRGQQVTLRCSSQSGHNTVSWYQQALGQGPQFIFQYYREEENGRGNFPPRFSGLQFPNYSSELNVNALELDDSALYLCASRQSGKLGELFFGEGSRLTVL.

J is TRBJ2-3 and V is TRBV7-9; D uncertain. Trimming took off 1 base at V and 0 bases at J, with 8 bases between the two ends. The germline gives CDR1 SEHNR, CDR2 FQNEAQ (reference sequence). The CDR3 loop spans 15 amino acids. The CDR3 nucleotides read TGTGCCAGCAGCTTAGGCTCCACCAGCACAGATACGCAGTATTTT. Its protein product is CASSLGSTSTDTQYF.